This T cell receptor (beta chain) was found in a study of PD-L1 blockade in urothelial cancer. Whole-study context: Bladder-origin urothelial cancer in males covered most of the roughly 29 patients.

TCRdb keeps only in-frame clones here, not all; method: immunoSEQ multiplex PCR. The table records some 60,000 clones, 70% to 90% of them present only once. The CDR3 consists of 15 residues. Between the trimmed V and J ends, which lost 4 bases and 2 bases, there was a span of 14 bases. The germline CDR1 and CDR2 sequences are SGHTA and FQGTGA. The chain recombines TRBV7-3 with TRBJ2-5; perhaps TRBD2 as D (6 bases). Sequencing used PBMCs, obtained around atezolizumab (anti-PD-L1) treatment. The TCR comes from a man in his forties or fifties with urothelial cancer. The chain's CDR3 is CASSSNGGYQETQYF. The CDR3 DNA sequence: TGTGCCAGCAGCTCGAACGGGGGTTATCAAGAGACCCAGTACTTC.